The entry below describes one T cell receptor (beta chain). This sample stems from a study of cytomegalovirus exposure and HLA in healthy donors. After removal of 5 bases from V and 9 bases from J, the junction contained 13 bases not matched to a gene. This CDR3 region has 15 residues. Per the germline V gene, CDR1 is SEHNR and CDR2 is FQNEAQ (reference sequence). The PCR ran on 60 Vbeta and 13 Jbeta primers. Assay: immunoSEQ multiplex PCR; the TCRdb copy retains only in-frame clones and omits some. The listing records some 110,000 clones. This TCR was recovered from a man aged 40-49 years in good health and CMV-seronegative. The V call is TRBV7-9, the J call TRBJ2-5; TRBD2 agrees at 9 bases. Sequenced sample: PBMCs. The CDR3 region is CASSPSGGRAPAQYF. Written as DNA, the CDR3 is TGTGCCAGCAGCCCGTCGGGCGGGAGGGCCCCTGCCCAGTACTTC.